This TCR beta chain was sequenced in a study of cytomegalovirus exposure and HLA in healthy donors. Study outcomes and limitations: As confirmed in vitro, three CMV-associated chains were specific for CMV antigens. High specificity and sensitivity for cytomegalovirus status were reported for the classifier.

Comment on this clone: The antigen remains undetermined.

The PCR had 60 Vbeta and 13 Jbeta primers. Clones were sequenced by immunoSEQ multiplex PCR, and TCRdb holds only the in-frame ones, with some missing. The sample table includes 90,000 to 100,000 clones. V dropped 4 bases and J dropped 6; count of bases not matched to a gene: 14. This CDR3 has 16 amino acids. In germline, CDR1 is MNHEY, CDR2 SVGAGI. The chain uses TRBV6-5 and TRBJ2-7, with 8 nucleotides matching TRBD1. Sequenced: PBMCs. The clonotype comes from a young woman in good health and CMV-seronegative. CDR3 protein: CASSFHSGTGLGEQYF. The CDR3 DNA reads as TGTGCCAGCAGTTTTCATTCCGGGACAGGACTCGGCGAGCAGTACTTC.